One sample yielded the 32 T cell receptor beta chains listed below, sequenced in a study of identical twins. TCRdb re-called the 5' RACE reads with MiXCR, one entry per CDR3 protein. The top ten clones hold approximately 0.25% of a sample with about 1.7 million distinct CDR3 sequences, around 29% of them seen once. Sequenced input: cord blood. These receptors were collected from a newborn girl in good health.

The chain combines TRBV4-1 with TRBJ2-5; D not certain. The last part of the DNA fits TRBJ2-1 better; the J call may be wrong. Germline-derived CDR1 and CDR2 are MGHRA and YSYEKL. This CDR3 comprises 13 residues. CDR3 amino acids: CASSQVVQETQFF. For the CDR3, the DNA is TGCGCCAGCAGCCAAGTGGTCCAAGAGACCCAGTTCTTC.

A remark on this clonotype: Compared with germline, one end of the junction differs, possibly owing to a read error. The chain joins TRBV2 to TRBJ2-1, with D tentatively TRBD2 (6 bases). CDR1 is SNHLY and CDR2 is FYNNEI in the germline V gene. The CDR3 length is 16 residues. The CDR3 sequence: CPSSGGPGGTYNEQFF. The CDR3 bases are TGTCCCAGCAGTGGCGGCCCCGGCGGGACCTACAATGAGCAGTTCTTC. The variable domain in full, with the rest retrieved from reference TRBV2 and TRBJ2-1, is EPEVTQTPSHQVTQMGQEVILRCVPISNHLYFYWYRQILGQKVEFLVSFYNNEISEKSEIFDDQFSVERPDGSNFTLKIRSTKLEDSAMYFCPSSGGPGGTYNEQFFGPGTRLTVL.

This clonotype was seen repeatedly, ten times or more. V and J are TRBV6-1 and TRBJ1-2; D gene uncertain. The CDR3 sequence is 12 residues long. Germline V lookup: CDR1 MNHNS, CDR2 SASEGT. V shed 5 bases and J shed 5 bases, with 9 bases lying between them. The chain's CDR3 is CASSTVKYGYTF. The CDR3 DNA follows: TGTGCCAGCAGTACGGTTAAGTATGGCTACACCTTC.

This CDR3 reads CASSLRGGRAGNEQFF. The CDR3 nucleotides read TGCGCCAGCAGCTTGAGAGGCGGGAGGGCCGGCAATGAGCAGTTCTTC. The chain uses TRBV5-1 and TRBJ2-1; 9 nucleotides line up with TRBD2. The V and J ends lost 1 base and 6 bases, in that order; junction bases with no gene match: 8. Germline CDR1 reads SGHRS; CDR2 reads YFSETQ. The CDR3 loop spans 16 amino acids.

The chain carries TRBV6-1 and TRBJ1-1; 7 bases map to TRBD1. Germline lookup yields CDR1 MNHNS and CDR2 SASEGT. Trimming took 10 bases from V and 3 from J; bases not matched to a gene: 14. The CDR3 is 15 amino acids. Written as DNA, the CDR3 is TGTGCCACTCTAAGGGGGGACAGCAGTGACACTGAAGCTTTCTTT. This translates into CATLRGDSSDTEAFF.

There are a few counts of this clonotype. The CDR3 nucleotides are TGTGCCAGCAGGGTCACGGGGGTGGTGGGCAATCAGCCCCAGCATTTT. Its protein product is CASRVTGVVGNQPQHF. V is TRBV12-3 or TRBV12-4 and J is TRBJ1-5; D perhaps matches TRBD1 (5 bases). This CDR3 comprises 16 residues. Trimming removed 6 bases from V and 2 bases from J, with 17 bases in between.

J is TRBJ2-1 and V is TRBV20-1, with D possibly matching TRBD1 (6 bases). TRBJ2-7 explains the end of the DNA better; the J call may be wrong. Germline lookup yields CDR1 DFQATT and CDR2 SNEGSKA (reference sequence). The CDR3 is made up of 13 amino acids. This chain's CDR3 is CSARDQGTYEQYF. The CDR3 nucleotides read TGCAGTGCTAGAGATCAGGGGACCTACGAGCAGTACTTC.

This clonotype showed up just a few times. The gene calls are TRBV25-1 and TRBJ1-1; D not resolved. CDR3 size: 15 residues. V lost 4 bases to trimming and J lost 9 bases, with 21 bases between them. CDR1 is MGHDK and CDR2 is SYGVNS in the germline V gene. In DNA, the CDR3 is TGTGCCAGCAGTGGGAACCCTGGACGGAGCTCGCAAGCTTTCTTT. It codes for CASSGNPGRSSQAFF.

This clonotype was observed a single time. The V gene is TRBV12-3 or TRBV12-4, the J gene TRBJ2-3, with D unresolved. V lost 6 bases, J lost 0 bases, and 10 bases lay in between. CDR3 length equals 14 residues. CDR3 protein: CASSSWLSTDTQYF. The CDR3 nucleotides read TGTGCCAGCAGCAGCTGGTTGAGCACAGATACGCAGTATTTT.

This clonotype was detected a few times. This sequence joins TRBV20-1 and TRBJ1-5, with 9 bases that match TRBD1. V lost 6 bases to trimming and J lost 9 bases; unmatched junction nucleotides: 12. Per germline, CDR1 DFQATT and CDR2 SNEGSKA (reference sequence). The CDR3 length is 14 residues. This CDR3 is CSASSTGGTRPQHF. The CDR3 DNA follows: TGCAGTGCCAGTTCGACAGGGGGTACCCGGCCCCAGCATTTT.

The chain employs TRBV3-1 and TRBJ2-7, with 8 bases aligning to TRBD2. CDR3 length equals 15 residues. The junction had 6 bases not matched to a gene; V was cut back by 3 bases and J by 2 bases. In germline, CDR1 is LGHDT, CDR2 YNNKEL (reference sequence). The CDR3 coding sequence is TGTGCCAGCAGCCAGTTTGCGGGGGGTACCTACGAGCAGTACTTC. Protein sequence: CASSQFAGGTYEQYF.

This chain uses TRBV7-6 with TRBJ2-3; D perhaps matches TRBD2 (5 bases). Deletions cut 3 bases from V and 3 bases from J, with 13 bases between. Germline CDR1 is SGHVS and CDR2 is FNYEAQ. CDR3 length equals 15 residues. DNA for the CDR3: TGTGCCAGCAGCTTCCGAGCGGTGGGGACAGATACGCAGTATTTT. Residues: CASSFRAVGTDTQYF.

The chain uses TRBV24-1 and TRBJ2-3; possibly TRBD2 for D (5 bases). V was clipped by 5 bases and J by 2 bases, with 10 bases between them. Germline CDR1 reads KGHDR; CDR2 reads SFDVKD. The CDR3 covers 14 residues. CDR3 nucleotides: TGTGCCACCAGTGCTAGCCGCCCCACAGATACGCAGTATTTT. It encodes CATSASRPTDTQYF.

This chain joins TRBV20-1 and TRBJ2-3, with D maybe TRBD1 (6 bases). The CDR3 sequence is 13 residues long. Germline V lookup: CDR1 DFQATT, CDR2 SNEGSKA (reference sequence). Between the trimmed V and J ends, which lost 3 bases and 3 bases, there was a span of 10 bases. CDR3: CSARRTVTDTQYF. The CDR3 nucleotides are TGCAGTGCTAGGCGGACAGTAACAGATACGCAGTATTTT.

This clonotype was recorded once. One end of the junction varies from germline; a read error may be responsible. The chain uses TRBV20-1 and TRBJ2-3; 12 nucleotides align to TRBD2. CDR1 and CDR2 (germline): DFQATT, SNEGSKA (reference sequence). The CDR3 totals 15 residues. Here the CDR3 DNA reads TGCGGTGCTACTAGGACTAGCGGGGGCACAGATACGCAGTATTTT. This sequence encodes CGATRTSGGTDTQYF.

The rearrangement joins TRBV29-1 to TRBJ2-4; 7 nucleotides agree with TRBD2. The DNA end lines up better with TRBJ2-7; the J call may be wrong. Germline V gene data show CDR1 as SQVTM and CDR2 as ANQGSEA. The length of the CDR3 is 15 residues. The CDR3 DNA follows: TGCAGCGTTGAGATGAGGGAGGGCCGTAAGAACGAGCAGTACTTC. Translated, it gives CSVEMREGRKNEQYF.

Comments on this clonotype: The junction and the germline gene differ at one end; a read error may be behind it. This chain links TRBV28 with TRBJ2-3; D is unclear. The CDR3 extends over 13 amino acids. Germline loops: CDR1 MDHEN, CDR2 SYDVKM. The CDR3 bases are TGTACCAGCAGTTCCTCAAACCCGGATACGCAGTATTTT. Translated, it gives CTSSSSNPDTQYF.

This clonotype showed up many times. The rearrangement uses TRBV27 and TRBJ2-4; D gene uncertain. V dropped 8 bases and J dropped 2 bases, with 10 bases sitting between them. The germline V gene encodes CDR1 MNHEY and CDR2 SMNVEV (reference sequence). The CDR3 consists of 13 residues. The CDR3 region is CASGFSSKNIQYF. As DNA, the CDR3 is TGTGCCAGCGGGTTCAGTTCCAAAAACATTCAGTACTTC.

J is TRBJ1-1 and V is TRBV28; D unclear. Germline-derived CDR1 and CDR2 are MDHEN and SYDVKM. This CDR3 is 13 amino acids long. V gave up 11 bases and J gave up 4 bases, with 17 bases separating them. The CDR3 spells CALHGVVGTEAFF. CDR3 DNA sequence: TGTGCCCTCCATGGGGTCGTAGGCACTGAAGCTTTCTTT.

The genes are TRBV28 and TRBJ2-7; D gene uncertain. Germline values: CDR1 MDHEN, CDR2 SYDVKM. This CDR3 is 14 amino acids long. The V end was cut by 5 bases, the J end by 3 bases, with 14 bases between. CDR3 nucleotides: TGTGCCAGCAGTCTATCGGTTCTCGGCTACGAGCAGTACTTC. It translates to CASSLSVLGYEQYF.

This chain links TRBV5-6 with TRBJ2-1; D may be TRBD1 (6 bases). The germline V gene encodes CDR1 SGHDT and CDR2 YYEEEE. CDR3 length: 14 residues. The V and J ends lost 4 bases and 2 bases respectively, with 10 bases between them. For the CDR3, the DNA is TGTGCCAGCAGCCGGGACATACCCTACAATGAGCAGTTCTTC. Translating gives CASSRDIPYNEQFF.

The chain is built from TRBV12-3 or TRBV12-4 and TRBJ2-5; either TRBD1 or TRBD2 may supply D (6 bases each). Trimming took 4 bases from V and 2 from J, leaving 17 bases between them. The CDR3 has 16 residues. CDR3 nucleotide sequence: TGTGCCAGCAGTTCCCCCCGTACGGGGGCTCAAGAGACCCAGTACTTC. The encoded protein is CASSSPRTGAQETQYF.

This sequence joins TRBV6-1 and TRBJ1-4; tentative D call: TRBD1 (6 bases). The CDR3 covers 14 residues. Germline V gene sequence: CDR1 MNHNS, CDR2 SASEGT. V dropped 6 bases and J dropped 1 base, with 9 bases sitting between them. CDR3 region: CASRRGETNEKLFF. Here the CDR3 DNA reads TGTGCCAGCAGGAGGGGGGAAACTAATGAAAAACTGTTTTTT.

This clonotype was found many times. The rearrangement joins TRBV4-2 to TRBJ2-7; 12 bases are a match to TRBD2. CDR3 length equals 16 residues. V lost 4 bases, J lost 4 bases, and 8 bases stayed unmatched. CDR1 is LGHNA, CDR2 YNFKEQ, per germline. The CDR3 DNA reads as TGTGCCAGCAGCCCAACTCCGACTAGCGGGAGATACGAGCAGTACTTC. This codes for CASSPTPTSGRYEQYF.

The chain recombines TRBV20-1 with TRBJ1-6; D might be TRBD1 (6 bases). V was shortened by 5 bases and J by 8 bases, with 16 bases between the two germline ends. In germline, CDR1 is DFQATT, CDR2 SNEGSKA (reference sequence). This CDR3 has 14 residues. The CDR3 sequence is CSALHREGDSPLHF. The DNA of the CDR3 is TGCAGTGCTCTCCACAGGGAAGGAGATTCACCCCTCCACTTT.

This clonotype was seen only a few times. The chain has TRBV20-1 and TRBJ2-1; perhaps TRBD2 as D (5 bases). The CDR3 is 15 amino acids. Germline V CDR1 and CDR2: DFQATT, SNEGSKA (reference sequence). With 4 bases removed from V and 4 bases from J, the gap between germline ends came to 17 bases. The CDR3 sequence: CSAIRSAGLYNEQFF. The CDR3 region has the DNA TGCAGTGCTATAAGGTCGGCGGGTTTGTACAATGAGCAGTTCTTC.

The gene calls are TRBV20-1 and TRBJ2-3; D is possibly TRBD2 (6 bases). Per germline, CDR1 DFQATT and CDR2 SNEGSKA (reference sequence). V was cut by 4 bases and J by 4 bases, with 18 bases left in between. This CDR3 region has 15 residues. The CDR3 is CSATRDFAGADTQYF. In DNA, the CDR3 is TGCAGTGCTACCCGGGACTTTGCTGGCGCAGATACGCAGTATTTT.

This clonotype was observed a handful of times. The chain carries TRBV6-1 and TRBJ2-5; a possible D gene is TRBD2 (6 bases). The closer fit of TRBJ2-7 to the DNA end suggests the J call may be wrong. The CDR3 extends over 15 amino acids. Germline V gene lookup returns CDR1 MNHNS and CDR2 SASEGT. DNA for the CDR3: TGTGCCAGCAGTAGATCCGGGGGAGAGACCTACGAGCAGTACTTC. It is translated as CASSRSGGETYEQYF.

This clonotype turned up a few times. Its ends do not fully match the called genes, so a read error is possible. The chain couples TRBV29-1 to TRBJ2-7; perhaps TRBD2 as D (6 bases). The CDR3 runs to 14 residues. Germline loops: CDR1 SQVTM, CDR2 ANQGSEA. DNA for the CDR3: TGCAGCGTTGGCCGGGACTCGACCTCCCACGAGCAGTACTTC. It is translated as CSVGRDSTSHEQYF.

The chain employs TRBV5-4 and TRBJ1-2; the D is unclear. The V gene lost 3 bases and the J gene lost 4 bases, with 16 bases spanning the gap. The CDR3 has 15 residues. Germline V gives CDR1 SGHNT, CDR2 YYREEE (reference sequence). The CDR3 nucleotides are TGTGCCAGCAGCTCCCCCTCGGGAGGCGCCTATGGCTACACCTTC. This sequence encodes CASSSPSGGAYGYTF.

This clonotype has just a few counts. This chain uses TRBV5-6 with TRBJ2-1; D call uncertain. This CDR3 region has 14 residues. Looked up from germline, CDR1 is SGHDT and CDR2 is YYEEEE. Trimming took 1 base from V and 2 from J, leaving 7 bases between them. CDR3 nucleotide sequence: TGTGCCAGCAGCTTGTACGATGCCTACAATGAGCAGTTCTTC. Encoded protein: CASSLYDAYNEQFF.

J is TRBJ1-5 and V is TRBV19; a weak D match, TRBD1 (6 bases). With 7 bases removed from V and 3 bases from J, the gap between germline ends came to 13 bases. The germline CDR1 and CDR2 sequences are LNHDA and SQIVND (reference sequence). CDR3 length: 14 residues. CDR3: CASTSGQFNQPQHF. CDR3 nucleotides: TGTGCCAGTACCTCAGGACAGTTCAATCAGCCCCAGCATTTT.